The 7 T cell receptor beta chains below come from one sample, sequenced in a study of metastatic and nonmetastatic thyroid tumors. TCRdb re-called the PCR reads with MiXCR. The sample yields 30,000 to 40,000 clones, around 20% seen once. The entire patient cohort was treatment-naive prior to thyroid surgery. Material: blood. The receptors derive from a female donor with papillary thyroid cancer or a benign thyroid nodule (not recorded which). Some clones in this sample may be carry-over from other donors' samples.

This clone was seen many times. The V gene is TRBV25-1, the J gene TRBJ2-5; D gene unclear. Trimming took off 2 bases at V and 7 bases at J, with 11 bases between the two ends. This CDR3 contains 13 residues. Germline V CDR1 and CDR2: MGHDK, SYGVNS. The CDR3: CASSEPRTGTQYF. Written as DNA, the CDR3 is TGTGCCAGCAGTGAACCTCGTACCGGGACCCAGTACTTC.

This clone was recorded many times. The rearrangement uses TRBV7-9 and TRBJ2-2; D perhaps matches TRBD2 (6 bases). The V and J ends lost 5 bases and 14 bases respectively, with 18 bases between them. The CDR3 covers 13 residues. The germline V gene has CDR1 SEHNR and CDR2 FQNEAQ (reference sequence). CDR3 sequence reads: CASSPGGEGHLFF. CDR3 nucleotide sequence: TGTGCCAGCAGCCCCGGGGGAGAAGGGCATCTGTTTTTT.

The CDR3, as DNA: TGCAGTGCTAGAGATTGGTCACTCGCCGATGGGGTGACCCAGTACTTC. Amino acids: CSARDWSLADGVTQYF. J is TRBJ2-5 and V is TRBV20-1; D is uncertain. V lost 0 bases and J lost 7, with 21 bases in between. Germline V gene data show CDR1 as DFQATT and CDR2 as SNEGSKA (reference sequence). CDR3 length equals 16 residues.

A few counts support this clone. The chain combines TRBV12-5 with TRBJ2-1; a possible D gene is TRBD2 (6 bases). This CDR3 spans 12 amino acids. Trimming shortened V by 5 bases and J by 16 bases, and 18 bases separated the two germline ends. Germline-derived CDR1 and CDR2 are LGHNT and FRNRAP. This CDR3 reads CASGPHGTLDFF. DNA for the CDR3: TGTGCTAGTGGTCCCCATGGGACTCTTGATTTCTTC. Together with reference TRBV12-5 and TRBJ2-1, the CDR3 gives the full variable domain: DARVTQTPRHKVTEMGQEVTMRCQPILGHNTVFWYRQTMMQGLELLAYFRNRAPLDDSGMPKDRFSAEMPDATLATLKIQPSEPRDSAVYFCASGPHGTLDFFGPGTRLTVL.

Comment on this clone: A much more abundant neighbour one base away suggests this may be a read error. DNA of the CDR3: TGTGCCACCATTGAACTCACGGGGGGGCTGTTTTTT. Translating gives CATIELTGGLFF. The genes are TRBV24-1 and TRBJ2-2; 7 bases are shared with TRBD2. This CDR3 region has 12 residues. CDR1 is KGHDR, CDR2 SFDVKD, per germline.

Only a few counts were recorded for this clone. The gene calls are TRBV27 and TRBJ2-7; 9 positions agree with TRBD2. CDR3 length: 13 amino acids. Germline V gene lookup returns CDR1 MNHEY and CDR2 SMNVEV (reference sequence). The V and J ends lost 8 bases and 6 bases, in that order; junction bases with no gene match: 8. This chain's CDR3 is CASFGTSWSEQYF. The DNA for the CDR3 is TGTGCCAGCTTCGGGACTAGCTGGAGCGAGCAGTACTTC.

The sample holds many counts of this clone. The V and J genes are TRBV6-4 and TRBJ2-1; TRBD1 matches 8 bases. Germline loops: CDR1 MRHNA, CDR2 SNTAGT. With 2 bases clipped from V and 4 bases from J, the junction kept 4 bases outside the gene matches. CDR3 size: 15 residues. The CDR3 DNA follows: TGTGCCAGCAGTGACGGACAGGGTGGGTACAATGAGCAGTTCTTC. Protein product: CASSDGQGGYNEQFF.